A selection of T cell receptor beta chains follows, all from one sample in a study of blood T cell repertoires in COVID-19. The data were produced by immunoSEQ multiplex PCR, yet TCRdb's version contains in-frame clones alone and is incomplete. Seen here are around 280,000 clones, roughly 86% observed once, and the top ten hold roughly 1.9%. Sequenced sample: peripheral blood. The receptor set was obtained from a woman in her twenties or thirties who had recovered from COVID-19. Each CDR3 is given with its conserved first and last residue. D genes are given only for firm matches. Only some rows state a clone size, as once, few, many or a class for expanded clones.

j_gene,abundance,len,d_gene,v_gene,CDR3nt,CDR3aa
TRBJ2-3,-,14,TRBD1,TRBV24-1,TGTGCCACCGCCGGGACAGGGAGCACAGATACGCAGTATTTT,CATAGTGSTDTQYF
TRBJ2-7,-,16,-,TRBV3-1/TRBV3-2,TGTGCCAGCAGCCAAGAGAGAGCTAGCCTCTCCTACGAGCAGTACTTC,CASSQERASLSYEQYF
TRBJ2-7,once,15,TRBD1,TRBV3-1/TRBV3-2,TGTGCCAGCAGCCAAGTCACAGGGGGCCAGGACGAGCAGTACTTC,CASSQVTGGQDEQYF
TRBJ2-1,once,16,-,TRBV9,TGTGCCAGCAGCGTAGCATCGACTTTATTCGGCAATGAGCAGTTCTTC,CASSVASTLFGNEQFF
TRBJ2-2,-,15,-,TRBV5-6,TGTGCCAGCAGCCTCCGGGTCCCCAATATCGGGGAGCTGTTTTTT,CASSLRVPNIGELFF
TRBJ2-7,-,15,-,TRBV3-1/TRBV3-2,TGTGCCAGCAGCCCTCTAGGGACTGGATCCTACGAGCAGTACTTC,CASSPLGTGSYEQYF
TRBJ2-7,once,18,TRBD2,TRBV5-1,TGCGCCAGCAAAGGGACTAGCGGGCCCCCCTTCTCTTTCTACGAGCAGTACTTC,CASKGTSGPPFSFYEQYF
TRBJ2-6,-,18,TRBD1,TRBV28,TGTGCCAGCAGTTCCTGGGGACAGACGAGGTCTGGGGCCAACGTCCTGACTTTC,CASSSWGQTRSGANVLTF
TRBJ2-7,-,15,TRBD2,TRBV4-2,TGTGCCAGCAGCTCGGGACTAGCGGAATCTCACGAGCAGTACTTC,CASSSGLAESHEQYF
TRBJ2-1,once,16,TRBD2,TRBV14,TGTGCCAGCAGCCATGTAACTAGCGGGAGTTGGAATGAGCAGTTCTTC,CASSHVTSGSWNEQFF
TRBJ2-7,-,14,-,TRBV5-1,TGCGCCAGCAGCTTGGAAGAGAGTAGCTACGAGCAGTACTTC,CASSLEESSYEQYF
TRBJ1-2,-,16,TRBD1,TRBV19,TGTGCCAGTAGTATGCGCGGGGGACAGGGATTGTATGGCTACACCTTC,CASSMRGGQGLYGYTF
TRBJ1-4,-,14,TRBD1,TRBV5-1,TGCGCCAGCAGCCCCGACAGGGGCGGTGAAAAACTGTTTTTT,CASSPDRGGEKLFF
TRBJ2-5,-,12,-,TRBV12-3/TRBV12-4,TGTGCCAGCAGTTTGACAAAAGAGACCCAGTACTTC,CASSLTKETQYF
TRBJ2-3,-,14,-,TRBV6-4,TGTGCCAGCAGTGCAGGGCCCAACACAGATACGCAGTATTTT,CASSAGPNTDTQYF
TRBJ2-2,-,16,-,TRBV11-2,TGTGCCAGCAGAAACACTGGTTCGGACTTCACCGGGGAGCTGTTTTTT,CASRNTGSDFTGELFF
TRBJ2-1,few,14,TRBD1,TRBV27,TGTGCCAGCAGTCAGGGACAGAACAACAATGAGCAGTTCTTC,CASSQGQNNNEQFF
TRBJ2-3,-,15,TRBD2,TRBV10-3,TGTGCCATCGCGGGCGGGAGGAGGAATCGAGATACGCAGTATTTT,CAIAGGRRNRDTQYF
TRBJ2-3,-,16,TRBD2,TRBV4-2,TGTGCCAGCAGCTCGAGGACTAGCGGGAGCACAGATACGCAGTATTTT,CASSSRTSGSTDTQYF
TRBJ2-7,-,16,TRBD1,TRBV7-9,TGTGCCAGCAGCTCGAAGGGGGCCCGACAAGGACACGAGCAGTACTTC,CASSSKGARQGHEQYF
TRBJ1-1,once,15,-,TRBV5-1,TGCGCCAGCAGCTCCGTTTCGGTGGGAGGGATTGGAGCTTTCTTT,CASSSVSVGGIGAFF
TRBJ2-1,-,12,TRBD2,TRBV7-3,TGTGCCAGCCCGGGACTAGCAGAGGAGCAGTTCTTC,CASPGLAEEQFF
TRBJ2-3,-,14,-,TRBV6-5,TGTGCCAGCAGTAGGGGGAAAAGCACAGATACGCAGTATTTT,CASSRGKSTDTQYF
TRBJ2-7,-,11,-,TRBV10-3,TGTGCCAAACGACACATATACGAGCAGTACTTC,CAKRHIYEQYF
TRBJ2-2,-,13,TRBD2,TRBV19,TGTGCCAGTTTAGCGGGAGAGTCCGGGGAGCTGTTTTTT,CASLAGESGELFF
TRBJ2-7,-,14,TRBD2,TRBV9,TGTGCCAGCAGCGTGGGACTAGGCACCTACGAGCAGTACTTC,CASSVGLGTYEQYF
TRBJ2-1,-,13,-,TRBV28,TGTGCCAGCAGCCCTCCCCCCTACAATGAGCAGTTCTTC,CASSPPPYNEQFF
TRBJ2-5,-,14,TRBD2,TRBV19,TGTGCCAGTATGCGACTAGCGGGAGGAGAGACCCAGTACTTC,CASMRLAGGETQYF
TRBJ2-1,-,15,TRBD2,TRBV7-3,TGTGCCAGCAGCTTAGGACTAGCGGGAAACAATGAGCAGTTCTTC,CASSLGLAGNNEQFF
TRBJ1-1,-,14,TRBD1,TRBV6-5,TGTGCCAGCGGGGGAAGACAGGGCAACACTGAAGCTTTCTTT,CASGGRQGNTEAFF
TRBJ1-1,-,14,TRBD1,TRBV6-5,TGTGCCGGTGGGACAGAGCAAGAGAACACTGAAGCTTTCTTT,CAGGTEQENTEAFF
TRBJ1-1,few,14,-,TRBV3-1/TRBV3-2,TGTGCCAGCAGCCAAGAACGCGGGCGTACTGAAGCTTTCTTT,CASSQERGRTEAFF
TRBJ2-3,-,16,TRBD2,TRBV3-1/TRBV3-2,TGTGCCAGCAGCCAAGGCCCTAGCGGGAGCACAGATACGCAGTATTTT,CASSQGPSGSTDTQYF
TRBJ2-1,-,16,TRBD1,TRBV6-5,TGTGCCAGCAGTTACTCAGGTGGGACAGGGGCCAATGAGCAGTTCTTC,CASSYSGGTGANEQFF
TRBJ2-7,-,14,-,TRBV5-4,TGTGCCAGCAGCGTCGGACAGAGCGGCTACGAGCAGTACTTC,CASSVGQSGYEQYF
TRBJ2-5,few,15,TRBD1,TRBV6-5,TGTGCCAGCAGTTACTCGAGACAGGGAAGGGAGACCCAGTACTTC,CASSYSRQGRETQYF
TRBJ2-5,-,13,-,TRBV6-4,TGTGCCAGCAGTTCGACGGATGGAGGGACCCAGTACTTC,CASSSTDGGTQYF
TRBJ2-7,few,14,-,TRBV2,TGTGCCAGCAGTGAGAGCCCGAGGATGAACGAGCAGTACTTC,CASSESPRMNEQYF
TRBJ1-2,-,15,TRBD1,TRBV19,TGTGCCAGTACCGGACAGGCCTCCTTTAACTATGGCTACACCTTC,CASTGQASFNYGYTF
TRBJ2-2,-,16,-,TRBV6-6,TGTGCCAGCAGTCCCACGGGTTACTCGGGGACCGGGGAGCTGTTTTTT,CASSPTGYSGTGELFF
TRBJ1-3,-,17,-,TRBV7-9,TGTGCCAGCAGCTTCAGGGATTCCCCATACTCTGGAAACACCATATATTTT,CASSFRDSPYSGNTIYF
TRBJ2-2,-,14,-,TRBV25-1,TGTGCCAGCATGGGGCCTGTGGTGACCGGGGAGCTGTTTTTT,CASMGPVVTGELFF
TRBJ2-1,-,15,TRBD2,TRBV19,TGTGCCAGTAGTATGGCCGGGAGGGGTGATGATGAGCAGTTCTTC,CASSMAGRGDDEQFF